This T cell receptor (beta chain) was obtained from a study of response to subunit inactivated influenza vaccine. Points from the study as a whole: Authors suggested each seasonal flu vaccination may recruit only limited numbers of new T cells.

Per germline, CDR1 DFQATT and CDR2 SNEGSKA (reference sequence). V lost 1 base and J lost 8, with 6 bases in between. The CDR3 totals 11 residues. Comment on this clonotype: The target antigen is unknown.

MiXCR was run by TCRdb on the RT-PCR reads, yielding one entry per CDR3 protein. Among about 570,000 distinct CDR3 sequences listed, approximately 12% were seen once. This rearrangement joins TRBV20-1 to TRBJ2-4; D perhaps matches TRBD2 (6 bases). This specimen was PBMCs from blood, taken on the day of vaccination. The receptor was isolated from a man aged 45-65 years who received an inactivated influenza vaccine. This chain's CDR3 is CSARGGDIQYF. CDR3 bases: TGCAGTGCTAGAGGGGGGGACATTCAGTACTTC.